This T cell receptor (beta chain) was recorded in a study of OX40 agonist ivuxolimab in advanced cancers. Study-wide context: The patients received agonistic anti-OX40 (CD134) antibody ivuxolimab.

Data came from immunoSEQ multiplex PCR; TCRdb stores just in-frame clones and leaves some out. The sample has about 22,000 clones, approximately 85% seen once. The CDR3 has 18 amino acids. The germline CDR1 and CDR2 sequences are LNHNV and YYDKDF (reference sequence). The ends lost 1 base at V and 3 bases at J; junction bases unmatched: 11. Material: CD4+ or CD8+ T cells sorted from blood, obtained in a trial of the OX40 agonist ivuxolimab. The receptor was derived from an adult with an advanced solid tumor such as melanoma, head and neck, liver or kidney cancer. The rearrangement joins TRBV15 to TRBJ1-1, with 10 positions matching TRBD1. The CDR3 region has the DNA TGTGCCACCAGCAGAGGGGCCGGGACAGGGGCCTTCTACACTGAAGCTTTCTTT. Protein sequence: CATSRGAGTGAFYTEAFF.